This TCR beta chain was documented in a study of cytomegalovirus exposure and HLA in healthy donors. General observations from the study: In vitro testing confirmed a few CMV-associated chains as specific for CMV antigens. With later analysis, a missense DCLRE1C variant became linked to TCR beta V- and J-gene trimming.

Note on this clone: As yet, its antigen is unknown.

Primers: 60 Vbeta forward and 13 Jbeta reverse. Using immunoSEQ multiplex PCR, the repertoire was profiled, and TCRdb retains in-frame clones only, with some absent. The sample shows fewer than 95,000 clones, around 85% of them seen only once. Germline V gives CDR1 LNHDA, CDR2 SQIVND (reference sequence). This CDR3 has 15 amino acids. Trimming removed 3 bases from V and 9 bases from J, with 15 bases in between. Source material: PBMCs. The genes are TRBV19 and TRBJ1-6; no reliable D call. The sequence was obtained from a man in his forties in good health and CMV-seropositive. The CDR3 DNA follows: TGTGCCAGTAGTATTTGGGAAGGGAGAGGTTCACCCCTCCACTTT. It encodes CASSIWEGRGSPLHF. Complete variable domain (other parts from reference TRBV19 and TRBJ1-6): DGGITQSPKYLFRKEGQNVTLSCEQNLNHDAMYWYRQDPGQGLRLIYYSQIVNDFQKGDIAEGYSVSREKKESFPLTVTSAQKNPTAFYLCASSIWEGRGSPLHFGNGTRLTVT.